This T cell receptor (beta chain) came from a study of control samples from healthy donors and cancer patients. Germline V CDR1 and CDR2: GTSNPN, SVGIG (reference sequence). V was shortened by 2 bases and J by 0 bases, with 11 bases between the two germline ends. This CDR3 spans 15 amino acids. Measured with immunoSEQ multiplex PCR; TCRdb has only the in-frame clones, and not every one. The sample has around 100,000 clones, more than 85% seen once. Sample: blood. The chain recombines TRBV30 with TRBJ1-5; TRBD1 might be the D (5 bases). This TCR came from a man aged 25 to 45 in good health. The CDR3 region has the DNA TGTGCCTGGAGTAAGGGGTCCATTAGCAATCAGCCCCAGCATTTT. It yields the protein CAWSKGSISNQPQHF.